The text below deals with one T cell receptor (beta chain). Its antigen is not known. The entry originates in a study of response to subunit inactivated influenza vaccine. Germline lookup yields CDR1 LGHDT and CDR2 YNNKEL (reference sequence). The V gene lost 3 bases and the J gene lost 1 base, with 7 bases spanning the gap. The CDR3 has 13 amino acids. TCRdb passed the RT-PCR reads through MiXCR, listing each CDR3 protein once. The sample includes 150,000 to 200,000 distinct CDR3 sequences, approximately 8.7% seen only once; the top ten take roughly 11%. Findings and limits, study-wide: Few additional T cells are recruited per seasonal influenza vaccination, authors suggested.

The origin of this receptor is a man aged 50-59 years who received an inactivated influenza vaccine. The source material was non-naive T cells sorted from PBMCs, sampled on the day of vaccination. J is TRBJ2-7 and V is TRBV3-1; D is ambiguous. CDR3 in DNA: TGTGCCAGCAGCCAGGTATTTTCCTACGAGCAGTACTTC. It specifies CASSQVFSYEQYF.